A selection of T cell receptor beta chains follows, all from one sample in a study of blood T cell repertoires in COVID-19. Sequenced by immunoSEQ multiplex PCR; TCRdb stores in-frame clones only, minus some. The sample has 150,000 to 200,000 clones; around 79% are singletons. Source material: peripheral blood. These receptors came from a man aged 50 to 59 who had recovered from COVID-19. CDR3s include the opening cysteine and the closing phenylalanine or tryptophan. Each record gives: D gene, J gene, clone size, V gene, CDR3 length, CDR3 DNA, CDR3 protein. The D gene is left open where the match is weak. Clone size is stated in some rows and not others, as once, few, many or a class when expanded.

.	TRBJ2-7	few	TRBV19	15	TGTGCCAGTATCCCCGGTGGAGGGAACGGTCACGAGCAGTACTTC	CASIPGGGNGHEQYF
TRBD2	TRBJ2-5	once	TRBV2	17	TGTGCCAGCAGCTCCCTGGGACTAGCGGGAGATCGAGAGACCCAGTACTTC	CASSSLGLAGDRETQYF
.	TRBJ1-1	.	TRBV7-3	13	TGTGCCAGCAGCTTAAAAGGGGACACTGAAGCTTTCTTT	CASSLKGDTEAFF
TRBD2	TRBJ2-2	.	TRBV11-2	17	TGTGCCAGCAGGCTGACTAGCGGGAGGGCAGGCACCGGGGAGCTGTTTTTT	CASRLTSGRAGTGELFF
TRBD1	TRBJ1-1	once	TRBV28	13	TGTGCCAGCAGTTTGTTAGGACAGGGGGTTGCTTTCTTT	CASSLLGQGVAFF
TRBD2	TRBJ2-1	.	TRBV7-2	13	TGTGCCAGCAGCTTAGTTGGGGAGGGGGAGCAGTTCTTC	CASSLVGEGEQFF
.	TRBJ2-7	.	TRBV6-2/TRBV6-3	12	TGTGCCAGCAGTGTGGGGCCCGACGAGCAGTACTTC	CASSVGPDEQYF
TRBD1	TRBJ1-6	.	TRBV6-5	14	TGTGCCAGCAGGTCACAGGGGTATAATTCACCCCTCCACTTT	CASRSQGYNSPLHF
.	TRBJ1-4	.	TRBV5-1	13	TGCGCCAGCAGCTTGGGCCCAGGTGAAAAACTGTTTTTT	CASSLGPGEKLFF
.	TRBJ2-1	.	TRBV2	13	TGTGCCAGCAGTGACGGCTCCTACAATGAGCAGTTCTTC	CASSDGSYNEQFF
.	TRBJ2-7	.	TRBV19	14	TGTGCCAGTAGCTTGCAGGGAAGCTCCTACGAGCAGTACTTC	CASSLQGSSYEQYF
.	TRBJ2-3	.	TRBV4-3	15	TGCGCCAGCAGCCGGCGACAGATAGGCACAGATACGCAGTATTTT	CASSRRQIGTDTQYF
.	TRBJ1-5	few	TRBV18	15	TGTGCCAGCTCATCTGATCCGGGACAAGGACAGCCCCAGCATTTT	CASSSDPGQGQPQHF
TRBD1	TRBJ2-2	.	TRBV25-1	15	TGTGCCAGCAGCCAAGGACAGGGGTTCACCGGGGAGCTGTTTTTT	CASSQGQGFTGELFF
.	TRBJ2-2	.	TRBV30	13	TGTGCCTGGACGGTCCGAAACACCGGGGAGCTGTTTTTT	CAWTVRNTGELFF
.	TRBJ2-7	.	TRBV7-2	16	TGTGCCAGCAGCTTAGCGCCGCTAGCCTCGCATGACGAGCAGTACTTC	CASSLAPLASHDEQYF
.	TRBJ2-1	.	TRBV27	13	TGTGCCAGCAGTTTATGGCAGAACAATGAGCAGTTCTTC	CASSLWQNNEQFF
.	TRBJ1-2	.	TRBV5-1	17	TGCGCCAGCAGCTTGGGTACCCACGGGACAAACCTGGGCGGCTACACCTTC	CASSLGTHGTNLGGYTF
.	TRBJ2-1	.	TRBV7-8	16	TGTGCCAGCAGCCCTCCGGCGTGGGGCCGTTACAATGAGCAGTTCTTC	CASSPPAWGRYNEQFF
TRBD1	TRBJ2-5	few	TRBV2	12	TGTGCCAGCAGCCTACAGGGGGAGACCCAGTACTTC	CASSLQGETQYF
.	TRBJ1-1	.	TRBV28	13	TGTGCCAGCGGCCGGGACATGAACACTGAAGCTTTCTTT	CASGRDMNTEAFF
TRBD2	TRBJ2-1	few	TRBV24-1	18	TGTGCCACCAGTGATAACGATTTAGCGGGAAACAACTACAATGAGCAGTTCTTC	CATSDNDLAGNNYNEQFF
.	TRBJ2-7	.	TRBV7-2	15	TGTGCCAGCAGCTATCCCGGGAGTATCGCTTACGAGCAGTACTTC	CASSYPGSIAYEQYF
TRBD2	TRBJ2-3	.	TRBV3-1/TRBV3-2	16	TGTGCCAGCAGCCAAGAGCCCGGACTAGGGACGGATACGCAGTATTTT	CASSQEPGLGTDTQYF
TRBD1	TRBJ1-1	.	TRBV4-3	14	TGCGCCAGCAGCCAAGACACAGGGGGCACTGAAGCTTTCTTT	CASSQDTGGTEAFF
TRBD1	TRBJ2-5	.	TRBV14	18	TGTGCCAGCAGCCAAAAGTTGCGTCGGGACAGCGCACGGGAGACCCAGTACTTC	CASSQKLRRDSARETQYF
.	TRBJ1-5	.	TRBV30	14	TGTGCCTGCTCATCCGACAGTAGCAATCAGCCCCAGCATTTT	CACSSDSSNQPQHF
.	TRBJ2-2	.	TRBV7-9	15	TGTGCCAGCAGCTTAGACAGTGGATACACCGGGGAGCTGTTTTTT	CASSLDSGYTGELFF
.	TRBJ1-4	.	TRBV28	18	TGTGCCAGCACCATGTTTACAGGGCTTAGTGCAACTAATGAAAAACTGTTTTTT	CASTMFTGLSATNEKLFF
.	TRBJ1-1	.	TRBV3-1/TRBV3-2	16	TGTGCCAGCAGCCAAGAGTCGGGGGTAGCACGTCCTGAAGCTTTCTTT	CASSQESGVARPEAFF
.	TRBJ1-5	.	TRBV19	14	TGTGCCAGTAGTCCCACAGCAAACAATCAGCCCCAGCATTTT	CASSPTANNQPQHF
.	TRBJ1-2	.	TRBV29-1	17	TGCAGCGTTGATTTGTCGCAGGGATATTTCGGAGACTATGGCTACACCTTC	CSVDLSQGYFGDYGYTF
.	TRBJ1-5	.	TRBV6-1	14	TGTGCCAGCAGTGAAACGGGTGGCAATCAGCCCCAGCATTTT	CASSETGGNQPQHF
TRBD1	TRBJ1-2	.	TRBV4-1	16	TGCGCCAGCAGCCAAGGTTGGGGGACAGGCTCCAGTGGCTACACCTTC	CASSQGWGTGSSGYTF
.	TRBJ1-5	.	TRBV3-1/TRBV3-2	16	TGTGCCAGCAGCCAAGCCGGTGGCATATCGGGTCAGCCCCAGCATTTT	CASSQAGGISGQPQHF
.	TRBJ1-5	.	TRBV28	15	TGTGCCAGCAGTTTAGGGGGGGTTTCCGGACAGCCCCAGCATTTT	CASSLGGVSGQPQHF